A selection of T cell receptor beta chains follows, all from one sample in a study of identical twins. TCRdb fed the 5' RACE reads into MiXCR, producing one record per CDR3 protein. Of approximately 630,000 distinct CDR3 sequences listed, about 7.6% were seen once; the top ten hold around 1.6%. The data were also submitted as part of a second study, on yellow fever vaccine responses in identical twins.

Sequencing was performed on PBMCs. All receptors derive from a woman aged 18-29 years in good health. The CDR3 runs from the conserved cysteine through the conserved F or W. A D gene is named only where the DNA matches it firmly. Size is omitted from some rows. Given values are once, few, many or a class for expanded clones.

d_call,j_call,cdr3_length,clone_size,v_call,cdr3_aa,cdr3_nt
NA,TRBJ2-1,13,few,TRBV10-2,CASVPREYNEQFF,TGCGCCAGTGTCCCTAGGGAATACAATGAGCAGTTCTTC
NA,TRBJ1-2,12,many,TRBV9,CASTRQAYGYTF,TGTGCCAGCACCAGACAGGCCTATGGCTACACCTTC
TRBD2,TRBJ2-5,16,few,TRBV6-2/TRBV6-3,CASSNPLAGARETQYF,TGTGCCAGCAGTAACCCCCTAGCGGGGGCCAGGGAGACCCAGTACTTC
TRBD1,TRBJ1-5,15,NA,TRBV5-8,CASSIAGTGNQPQHF,TGTGCCAGCAGCATAGCCGGGACAGGAAATCAGCCCCAGCATTTT
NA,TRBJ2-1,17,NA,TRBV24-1,CATSDSHPGHPRGLQFF,TGTGCCACCAGTGATTCTCATCCGGGACATCCGCGGGGATTGCAGTTCTTC
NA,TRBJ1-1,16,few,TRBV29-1,CSVDGQGPKSATEAFF,TGCAGCGTTGACGGACAAGGTCCCAAATCGGCGACTGAAGCTTTCTTT
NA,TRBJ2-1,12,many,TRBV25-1,CASSESRSEQFF,TGTGCCAGCAGTGAATCTAGAAGTGAGCAGTTCTTC
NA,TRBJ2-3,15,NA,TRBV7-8,CASSSNSASTDTQYF,TGTGCCAGCAGCTCGAATTCAGCAAGCACAGATACGCAGTATTTT
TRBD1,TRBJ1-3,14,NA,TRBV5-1,CASSEGTEMNTIYF,TGCGCCAGCAGCGAAGGGACAGAGATGAACACCATATATTTT
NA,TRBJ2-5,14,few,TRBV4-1,CASSQGTDQETQYF,TGCGCCAGCAGCCAAGGGACAGACCAAGAGACCCAGTACTTC
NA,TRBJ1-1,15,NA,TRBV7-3,CASSPPTGLGTEAFF,TGTGCCAGCAGCCCACCGACCGGACTGGGCACTGAAGCTTTCTTT
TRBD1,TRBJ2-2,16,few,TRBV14,CASSRPGQGNTGELFF,TGTGCCAGCAGCCGCCCGGGACAGGGGAACACCGGGGAGCTGTTTTTT
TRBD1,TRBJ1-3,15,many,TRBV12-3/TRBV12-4,CASSPDRISGNTIYF,TGTGCCAGCAGCCCGGACAGGATCTCTGGAAACACCATATATTTT
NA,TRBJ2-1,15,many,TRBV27,CASSLFGGSYNEQFF,TGTGCCAGCAGTTTATTTGGGGGCTCCTACAATGAGCAGTTCTTC
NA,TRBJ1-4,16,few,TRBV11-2,CASSSSNRITNEKLFF,TGTGCCAGCAGCTCTAGCAACAGGATAACTAATGAAAAACTGTTTTTT
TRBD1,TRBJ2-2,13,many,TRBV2,CASTTRPGGELFF,TGTGCCAGCACCACCCGCCCAGGGGGCGAGCTGTTTTTT
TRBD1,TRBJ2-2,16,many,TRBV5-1,CASSVSGQTNTGELFF,TGCGCCAGCAGCGTATCGGGACAGACGAACACCGGGGAGCTGTTTTTT